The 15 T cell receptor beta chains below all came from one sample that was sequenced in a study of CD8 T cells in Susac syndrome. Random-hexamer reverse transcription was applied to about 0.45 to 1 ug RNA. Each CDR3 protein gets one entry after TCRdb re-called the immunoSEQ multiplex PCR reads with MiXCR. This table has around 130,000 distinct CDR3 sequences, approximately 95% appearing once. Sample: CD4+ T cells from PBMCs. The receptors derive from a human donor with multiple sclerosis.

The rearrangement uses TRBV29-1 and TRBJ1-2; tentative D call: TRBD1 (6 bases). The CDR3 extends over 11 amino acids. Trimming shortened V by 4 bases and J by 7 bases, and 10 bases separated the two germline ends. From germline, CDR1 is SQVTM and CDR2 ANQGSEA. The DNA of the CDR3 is TGCAGCGTTGCGGGGGCTGGTGGCTACACCTTC. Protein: CSVAGAGGYTF.

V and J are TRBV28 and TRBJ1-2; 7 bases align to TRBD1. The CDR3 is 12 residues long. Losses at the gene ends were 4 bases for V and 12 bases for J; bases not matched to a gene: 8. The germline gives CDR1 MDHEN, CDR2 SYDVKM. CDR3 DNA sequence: TGTGCCAGCAGTTCCGGGACAGTTAGGGACACCTTC. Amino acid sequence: CASSSGTVRDTF.

The CDR3 is CSARAIVSGEKLFF. The CDR3 DNA sequence: TGCAGTGCTAGAGCAATCGTGTCGGGGGAAAAACTGTTTTTT. The genes are TRBV20-1 and TRBJ1-4; D not resolved. The V end was cut by 1 base, the J end by 8 bases, with 14 bases between. There are 14 residues in the CDR3. CDR1 is DFQATT, CDR2 SNEGSKA, per germline (reference sequence).

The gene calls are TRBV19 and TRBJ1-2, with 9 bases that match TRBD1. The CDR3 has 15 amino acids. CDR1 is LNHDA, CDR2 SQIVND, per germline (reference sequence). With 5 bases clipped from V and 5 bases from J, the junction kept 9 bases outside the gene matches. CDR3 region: CASSADPGQGYGYTF. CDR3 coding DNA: TGTGCCAGTAGTGCTGATCCGGGACAGGGATATGGCTACACCTTC.

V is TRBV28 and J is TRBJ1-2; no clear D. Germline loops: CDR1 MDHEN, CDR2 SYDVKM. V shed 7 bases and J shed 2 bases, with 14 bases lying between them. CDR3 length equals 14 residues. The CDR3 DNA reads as TGTGCCAGCACCCCCCTGGGCAGCAACTATGGCTACACCTTC. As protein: CASTPLGSNYGYTF.

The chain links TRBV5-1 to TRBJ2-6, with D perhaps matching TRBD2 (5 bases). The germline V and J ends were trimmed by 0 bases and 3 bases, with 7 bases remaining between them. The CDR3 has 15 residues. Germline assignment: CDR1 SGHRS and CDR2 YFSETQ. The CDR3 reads CASSLAGDGANVLTF. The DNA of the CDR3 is TGCGCCAGCAGCTTGGCCGGGGATGGGGCCAACGTCCTGACTTTC.

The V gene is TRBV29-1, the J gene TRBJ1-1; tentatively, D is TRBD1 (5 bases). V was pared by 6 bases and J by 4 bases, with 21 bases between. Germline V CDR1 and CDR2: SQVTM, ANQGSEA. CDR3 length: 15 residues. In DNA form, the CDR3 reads TGCAGCGTCCACTTGGGGGGTCTTCGGGGCACTGAAGCTTTCTTT. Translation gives CSVHLGGLRGTEAFF.

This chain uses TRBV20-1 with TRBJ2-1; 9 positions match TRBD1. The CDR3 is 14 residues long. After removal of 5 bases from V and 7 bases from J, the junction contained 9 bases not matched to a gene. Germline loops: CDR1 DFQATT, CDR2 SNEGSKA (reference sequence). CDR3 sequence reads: CSAGVPGQGNEQFF. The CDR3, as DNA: TGCAGTGCTGGTGTCCCGGGACAGGGAAATGAGCAGTTCTTC.

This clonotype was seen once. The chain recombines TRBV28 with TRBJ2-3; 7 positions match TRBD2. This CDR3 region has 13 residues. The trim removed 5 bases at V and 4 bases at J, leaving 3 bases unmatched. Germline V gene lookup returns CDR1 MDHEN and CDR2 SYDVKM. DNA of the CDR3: TGTGCCAGCAGTGCGGCGGGAGCAGATACGCAGTATTTT. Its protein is CASSAAGADTQYF.

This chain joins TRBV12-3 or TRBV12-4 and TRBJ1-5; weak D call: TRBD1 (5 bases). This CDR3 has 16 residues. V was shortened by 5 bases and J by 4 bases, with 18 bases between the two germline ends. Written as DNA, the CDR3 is TGTGCCAGCAGTCCCCAGACAGCCCGACCGAATCAGCCCCAGCATTTT. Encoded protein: CASSPQTARPNQPQHF.

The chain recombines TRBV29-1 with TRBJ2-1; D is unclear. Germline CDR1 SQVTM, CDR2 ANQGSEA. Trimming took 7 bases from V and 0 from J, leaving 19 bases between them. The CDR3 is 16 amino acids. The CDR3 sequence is CSATSLGGSSYNEQFF. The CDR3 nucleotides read TGCAGCGCAACGTCCTTGGGTGGTAGCTCCTACAATGAGCAGTTCTTC.

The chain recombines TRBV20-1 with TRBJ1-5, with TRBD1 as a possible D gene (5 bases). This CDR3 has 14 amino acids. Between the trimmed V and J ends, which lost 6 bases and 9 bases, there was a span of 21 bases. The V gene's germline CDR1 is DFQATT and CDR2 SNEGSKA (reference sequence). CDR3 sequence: CSASSKGGRAPQHF. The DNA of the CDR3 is TGCAGTGCAAGCAGTAAGGGAGGCAGGGCGCCCCAGCATTTT.

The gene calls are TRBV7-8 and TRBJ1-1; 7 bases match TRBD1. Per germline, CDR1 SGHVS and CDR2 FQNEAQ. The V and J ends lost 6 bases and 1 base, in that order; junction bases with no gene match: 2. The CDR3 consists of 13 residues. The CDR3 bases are TGTGCCAGCAGTCCAGGGGGGAACACTGAAGCTTTCTTT. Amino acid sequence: CASSPGGNTEAFF.

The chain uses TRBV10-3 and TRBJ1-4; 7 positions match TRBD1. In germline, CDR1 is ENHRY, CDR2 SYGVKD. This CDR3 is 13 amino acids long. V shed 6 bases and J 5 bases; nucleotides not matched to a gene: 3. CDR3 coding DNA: TGTGCCATCAGCGGGACAGTAAATGAAAAACTGTTTTTT. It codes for CAISGTVNEKLFF.

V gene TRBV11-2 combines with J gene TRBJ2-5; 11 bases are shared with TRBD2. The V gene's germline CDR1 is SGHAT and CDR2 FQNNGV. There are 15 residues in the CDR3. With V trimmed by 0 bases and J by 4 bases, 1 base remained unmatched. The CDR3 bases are TGTGCCAGCAGCTTAGAACTAGCGGGAGCAGAGACCCAGTACTTC. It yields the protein CASSLELAGAETQYF.